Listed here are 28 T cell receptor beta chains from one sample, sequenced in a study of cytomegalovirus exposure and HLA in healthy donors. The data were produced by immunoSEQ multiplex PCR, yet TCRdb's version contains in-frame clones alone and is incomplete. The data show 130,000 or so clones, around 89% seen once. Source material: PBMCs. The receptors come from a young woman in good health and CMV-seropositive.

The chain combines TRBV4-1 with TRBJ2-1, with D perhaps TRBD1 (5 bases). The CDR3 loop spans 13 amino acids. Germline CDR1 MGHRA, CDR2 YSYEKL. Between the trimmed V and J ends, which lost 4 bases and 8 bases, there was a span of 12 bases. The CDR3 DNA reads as TGCGCCAGCAGCCGGGTAGGGGCTCATGAGCAGTTCTTC. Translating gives CASSRVGAHEQFF.

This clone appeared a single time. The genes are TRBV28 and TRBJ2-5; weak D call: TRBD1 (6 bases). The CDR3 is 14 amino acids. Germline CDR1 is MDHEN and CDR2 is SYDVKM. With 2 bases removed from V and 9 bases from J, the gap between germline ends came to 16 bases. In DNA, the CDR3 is TGTGCCAGCAGTTTAGTTCGCTCCACAGGGTCCCAGTACTTC. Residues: CASSLVRSTGSQYF. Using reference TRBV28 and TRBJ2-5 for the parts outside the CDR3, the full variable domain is DVKVTQSSRYLVKRTGEKVFLECVQDMDHENMFWYRQDPGLGLRLIYFSYDVKMKEKGDIPEGYSVSREKKERFSLILESASTNQTSMYLCASSLVRSTGSQYFGPGTRLLVL.

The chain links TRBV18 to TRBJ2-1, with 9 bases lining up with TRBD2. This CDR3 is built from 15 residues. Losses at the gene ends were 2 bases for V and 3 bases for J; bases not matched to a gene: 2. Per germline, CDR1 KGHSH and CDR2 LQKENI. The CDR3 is CASSPSGGFYNEQFF. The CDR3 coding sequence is TGTGCCAGCTCACCAAGCGGGGGGTTCTACAATGAGCAGTTCTTC.

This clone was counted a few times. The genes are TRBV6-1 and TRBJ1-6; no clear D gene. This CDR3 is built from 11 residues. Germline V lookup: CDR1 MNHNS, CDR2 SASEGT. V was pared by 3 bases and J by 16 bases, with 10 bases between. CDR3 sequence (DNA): TGTGCCAGCAGTGACTCCCGGGGACTCCACTTT. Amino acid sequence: CASSDSRGLHF.

CDR3 loop: CASKLRDSDRELFF. DNA of the CDR3: TGCGCCAGCAAGCTCCGGGACAGCGACCGTGAGTTGTTTTTT. This chain connects TRBV4-1 to TRBJ1-4; TRBD1 matches 7 bases. This CDR3 comprises 14 residues. Per the germline V gene, CDR1 is MGHRA and CDR2 is YSYEKL. Germline trimming cut 7 bases from V and 15 bases from J; bases unmatched to any gene: 17.

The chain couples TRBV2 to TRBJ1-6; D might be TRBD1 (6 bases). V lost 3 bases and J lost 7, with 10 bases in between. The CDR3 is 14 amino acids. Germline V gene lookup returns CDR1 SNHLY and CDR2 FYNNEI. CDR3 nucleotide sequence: TGTGCCAGCAGTGACAGGGGCGTAAATTCACCCCTCCACTTT. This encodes CASSDRGVNSPLHF.

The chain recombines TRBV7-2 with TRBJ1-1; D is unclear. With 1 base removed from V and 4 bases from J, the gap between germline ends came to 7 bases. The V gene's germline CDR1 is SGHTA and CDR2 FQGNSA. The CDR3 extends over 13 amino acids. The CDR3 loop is CASSLGGSTEAFF. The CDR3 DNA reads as TGTGCCAGCAGCTTAGGTGGGAGCACTGAAGCTTTCTTT.

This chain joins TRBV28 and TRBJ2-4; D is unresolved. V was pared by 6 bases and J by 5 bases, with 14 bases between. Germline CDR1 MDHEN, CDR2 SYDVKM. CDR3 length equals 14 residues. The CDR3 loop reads CASRAPSIENIQYF. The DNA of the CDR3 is TGTGCCAGCAGGGCCCCTAGTATTGAAAACATTCAGTACTTC.

The CDR3 sequence is CASSQAGTGATGELFF. The CDR3 region has the DNA TGCGCCAGCAGCCAAGCCGGGACAGGGGCCACCGGGGAGCTGTTTTTT. The chain combines TRBV4-1 with TRBJ2-2; TRBD1 matches 10 bases. The CDR3 has 16 residues. Germline lookup yields CDR1 MGHRA and CDR2 YSYEKL. J was trimmed by 4 bases and V by 1 base; bases with no gene match: 3.

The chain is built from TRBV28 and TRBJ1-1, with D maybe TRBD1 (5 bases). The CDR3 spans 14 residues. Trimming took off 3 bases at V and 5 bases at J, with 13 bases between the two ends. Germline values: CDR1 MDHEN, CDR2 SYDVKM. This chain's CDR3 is CASSFRQGRTEAFF. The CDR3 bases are TGTGCCAGCAGTTTCCGGCAGGGCAGGACTGAAGCTTTCTTT.

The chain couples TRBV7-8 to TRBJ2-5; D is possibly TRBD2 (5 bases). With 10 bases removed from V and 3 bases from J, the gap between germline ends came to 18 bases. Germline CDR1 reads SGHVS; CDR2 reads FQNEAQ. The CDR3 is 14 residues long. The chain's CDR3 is CATSPNGLKETQYF. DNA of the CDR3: TGTGCCACCTCACCAAACGGACTTAAAGAGACCCAGTACTTC.

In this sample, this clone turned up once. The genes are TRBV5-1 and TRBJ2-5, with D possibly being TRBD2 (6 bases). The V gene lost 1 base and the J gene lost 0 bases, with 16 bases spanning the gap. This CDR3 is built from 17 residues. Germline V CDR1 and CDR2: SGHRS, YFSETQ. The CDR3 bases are TGCGCCAGCAGCTTGAGACCTAGCGAATCGTACCAAGAGACCCAGTACTTC. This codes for CASSLRPSESYQETQYF. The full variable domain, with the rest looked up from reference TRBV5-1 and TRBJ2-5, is KAGVTQTPRYLIKTRGQQVTLSCSPISGHRSVSWYQQTPGQGLQFLFEYFSETQRNKGNFPGRFSGRQFSNSRSEMNVSTLELGDSALYLCASSLRPSESYQETQYFGPGTRLLVL.

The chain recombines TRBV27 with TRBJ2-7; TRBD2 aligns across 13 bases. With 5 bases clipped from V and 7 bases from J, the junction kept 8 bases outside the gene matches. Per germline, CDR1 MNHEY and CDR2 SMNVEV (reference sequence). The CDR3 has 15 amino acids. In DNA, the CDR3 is TGTGCCAGCAGTCCAGGACTAGCGGGAGTGTTAGAGCAGTACTTC. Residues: CASSPGLAGVLEQYF.

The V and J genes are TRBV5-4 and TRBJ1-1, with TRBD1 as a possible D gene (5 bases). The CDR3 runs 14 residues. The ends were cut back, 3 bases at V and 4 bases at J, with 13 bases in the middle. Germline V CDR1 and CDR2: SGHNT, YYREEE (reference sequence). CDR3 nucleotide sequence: TGTGCCAGCAGCTCCTCGGGCGGGGCCACTGAAGCTTTCTTT. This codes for CASSSSGGATEAFF. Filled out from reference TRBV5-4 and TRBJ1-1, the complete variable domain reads ETGVTQSPTHLIKTRGQQVTLRCSSQSGHNTVSWYQQALGQGPQFIFQYYREEENGRGNFPPRFSGLQFPNYSSELNVNALELDDSALYLCASSSSGGATEAFFGQGTRLTVV.

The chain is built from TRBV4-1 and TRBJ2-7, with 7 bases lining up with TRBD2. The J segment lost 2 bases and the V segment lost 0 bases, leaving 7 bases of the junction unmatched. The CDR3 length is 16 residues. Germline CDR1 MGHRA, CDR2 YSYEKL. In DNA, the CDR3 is TGCGCCAGCAGCCAAGATGGAGCAGGGAGGGCCTACGAGCAGTACTTC. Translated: CASSQDGAGRAYEQYF.

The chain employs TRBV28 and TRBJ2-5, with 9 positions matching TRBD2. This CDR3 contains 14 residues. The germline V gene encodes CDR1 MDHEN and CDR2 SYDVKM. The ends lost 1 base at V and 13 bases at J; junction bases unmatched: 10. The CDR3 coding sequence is TGTGCCAGCAGTTTATCCACTAGCGGGTCCGGCCGGTACTTC. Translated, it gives CASSLSTSGSGRYF.

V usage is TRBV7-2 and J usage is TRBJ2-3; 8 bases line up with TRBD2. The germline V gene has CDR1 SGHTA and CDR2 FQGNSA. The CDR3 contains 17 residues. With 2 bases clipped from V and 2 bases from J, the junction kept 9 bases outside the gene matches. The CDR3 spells CASSLWALAGNTDTQYF. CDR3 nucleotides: TGTGCCAGCAGCTTATGGGCGCTAGCGGGTAACACAGATACGCAGTATTTT. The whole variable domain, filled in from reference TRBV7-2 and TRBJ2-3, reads GAGVSQSPSNKVTEKGKDVELRCDPISGHTALYWYRQSLGQGLEFLIYFQGNSAPDKSGLPSDRFSAERTGGSVSTLTIQRTQQEDSAVYLCASSLWALAGNTDTQYFGPGTRLTVL.

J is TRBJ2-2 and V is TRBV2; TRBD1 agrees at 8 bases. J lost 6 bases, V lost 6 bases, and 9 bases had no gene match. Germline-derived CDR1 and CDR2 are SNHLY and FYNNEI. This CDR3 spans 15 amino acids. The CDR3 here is CASRPGTGSAGELFF. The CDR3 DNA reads TGTGCCAGCAGACCTGGGACAGGCTCCGCCGGGGAGCTGTTTTTT.

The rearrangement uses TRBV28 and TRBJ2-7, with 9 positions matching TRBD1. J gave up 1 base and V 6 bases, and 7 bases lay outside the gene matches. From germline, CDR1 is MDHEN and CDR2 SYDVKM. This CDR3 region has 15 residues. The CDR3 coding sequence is TGTGCCAGCAGACCGACCGGGACAGGGTCCTACGAGCAGTACTTC. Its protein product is CASRPTGTGSYEQYF.

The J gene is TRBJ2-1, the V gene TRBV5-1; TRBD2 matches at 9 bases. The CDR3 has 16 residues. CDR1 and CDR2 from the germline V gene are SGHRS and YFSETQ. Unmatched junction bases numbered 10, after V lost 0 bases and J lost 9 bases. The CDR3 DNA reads TGCGCCAGCAGCTTGGCCGGTGGCGGGAGGGCCGGTGAGCAGTTCTTC. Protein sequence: CASSLAGGGRAGEQFF.

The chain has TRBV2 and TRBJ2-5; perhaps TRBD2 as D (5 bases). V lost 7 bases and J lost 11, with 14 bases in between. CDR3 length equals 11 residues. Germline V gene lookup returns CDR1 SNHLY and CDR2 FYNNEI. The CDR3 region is CASNREFMQYF. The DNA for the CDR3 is TGTGCCAGCAACCGGGAATTCATGCAGTACTTC.

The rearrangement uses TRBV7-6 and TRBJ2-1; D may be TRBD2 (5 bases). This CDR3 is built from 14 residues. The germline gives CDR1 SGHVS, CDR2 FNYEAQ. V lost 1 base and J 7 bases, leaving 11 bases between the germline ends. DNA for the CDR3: TGTGCCAGCAGCTTAGTTCCAGAGGGTAATGAGCAGTTCTTC. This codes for CASSLVPEGNEQFF.

The CDR3 region has the DNA TGTGCCAGCAGCGTAGCCAGGGGCCCGTTAGGCGAGCAGTACTTC. Residues: CASSVARGPLGEQYF. The chain links TRBV9 to TRBJ2-7; tentative D call: TRBD1 (6 bases). V gave up 0 bases and J gave up 6 bases, with 16 bases separating them. The CDR3 runs to 15 residues. Germline lookup yields CDR1 SGDLS and CDR2 YYNGEE.

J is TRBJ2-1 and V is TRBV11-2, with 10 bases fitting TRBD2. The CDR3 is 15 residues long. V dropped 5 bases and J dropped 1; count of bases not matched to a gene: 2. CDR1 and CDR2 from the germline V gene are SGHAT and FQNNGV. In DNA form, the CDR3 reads TGTGCCAGCAGCGTTAGCGGGGGGTCCTACAATGAGCAGTTCTTC. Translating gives CASSVSGGSYNEQFF.

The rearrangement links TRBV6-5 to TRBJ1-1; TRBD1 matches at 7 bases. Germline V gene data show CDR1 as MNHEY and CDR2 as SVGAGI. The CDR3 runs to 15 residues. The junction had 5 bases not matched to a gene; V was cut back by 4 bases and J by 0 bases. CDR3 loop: CASSFGTAMNTEAFF. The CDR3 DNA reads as TGTGCCAGCAGTTTCGGGACAGCAATGAACACTGAAGCTTTCTTT.

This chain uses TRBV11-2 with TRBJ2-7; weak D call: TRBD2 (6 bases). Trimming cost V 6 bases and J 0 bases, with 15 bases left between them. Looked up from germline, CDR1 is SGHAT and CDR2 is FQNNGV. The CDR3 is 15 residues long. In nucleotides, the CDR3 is TGTGCCAGCAGTCTTATTTTCGGGGGCTCCTACGAGCAGTACTTC. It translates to CASSLIFGGSYEQYF. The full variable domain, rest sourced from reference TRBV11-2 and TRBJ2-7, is EAGVAQSPRYKIIEKRQSVAFWCNPISGHATLYWYQQILGQGPKLLIQFQNNGVVDDSQLPKDRFSAERLKGVDSTLKIQPAKLEDSAVYLCASSLIFGGSYEQYFGPGTRLTVT.

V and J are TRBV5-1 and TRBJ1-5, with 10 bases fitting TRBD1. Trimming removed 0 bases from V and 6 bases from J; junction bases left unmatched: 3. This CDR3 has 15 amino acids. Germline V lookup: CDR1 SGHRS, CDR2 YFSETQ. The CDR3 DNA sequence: TGCGCCAGCAGCTTGGACAGGGACAGGGGTCAGCCCCAGCATTTT. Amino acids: CASSLDRDRGQPQHF.

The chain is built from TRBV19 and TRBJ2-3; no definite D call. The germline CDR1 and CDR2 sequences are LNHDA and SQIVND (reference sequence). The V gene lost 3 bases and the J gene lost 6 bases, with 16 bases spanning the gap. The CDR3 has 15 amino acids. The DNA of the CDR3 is TGTGCCAGTAGTATCCCTTCCGCCCTTCGGGATACGCAGTATTTT. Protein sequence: CASSIPSALRDTQYF.